A single sample is the source of the 16 T cell receptor beta chains below, sequenced in a study of cytomegalovirus exposure and HLA in healthy donors. Primers for the PCR totalled 60 Vbeta and 13 Jbeta. The table came from immunoSEQ multiplex PCR; TCRdb's copy has only in-frame clones and leaves some out. This sample has roughly 120,000 clones, with roughly four fifths found just once. Source material: PBMCs. The source is a man aged 35 to 55 in good health and CMV-seronegative.

The V gene is TRBV7-9, the J gene TRBJ2-1, with a possible D match to TRBD1 (6 bases). Germline assignment: CDR1 SEHNR and CDR2 FQNEAQ (reference sequence). The CDR3 has 14 amino acids. V was pared by 5 bases and J by 7 bases, with 15 bases between. CDR3 protein: CASSPVAGVNEQFF. The CDR3 bases are TGTGCCAGCAGCCCCGTGGCAGGGGTGAATGAGCAGTTCTTC. The whole variable domain, filled in from reference TRBV7-9 and TRBJ2-1, reads DTGVSQNPRHKITKRGQNVTFRCDPISEHNRLYWYRQTLGQGPEFLTYFQNEAQLEKSRLLSDRFSAERPKGSFSTLEIQRTEQGDSAMYLCASSPVAGVNEQFFGPGTRLTVL.

This clone has only one observation. Germline is not matched at one junction end, which may reflect a read error. The CDR3, as DNA: TGCAGCGTTGAAGGCGCGGACAGGGTGGGGAACAGTCAGTACTTC. Amino acid sequence: CSVEGADRVGNSQYF. V is TRBV29-1 and J is TRBJ2-4; TRBD1 matches 8 bases. The CDR3 contains 15 residues. In germline, CDR1 is SQVTM, CDR2 ANQGSEA.

The rearrangement joins TRBV28 to TRBJ1-4; unclear D gene. V gave up 6 bases and J gave up 4 bases, with 12 bases separating them. The germline gives CDR1 MDHEN, CDR2 SYDVKM. The CDR3 totals 14 residues. The CDR3 nucleotides read TGTGCCAGCAGGTCACAGTCCTTTAATGAAAAACTGTTTTTT. Encoded protein: CASRSQSFNEKLFF. The complete variable domain, with remaining parts taken from reference TRBV28 and TRBJ1-4, reads DVKVTQSSRYLVKRTGEKVFLECVQDMDHENMFWYRQDPGLGLRLIYFSYDVKMKEKGDIPEGYSVSREKKERFSLILESASTNQTSMYLCASRSQSFNEKLFFGSGTQLSVL.

The CDR3 spells CASSLGPGTGGRSAFF. CDR3 in DNA: TGTGCCAGCAGCTTAGGACCCGGGACAGGGGGCAGGTCGGCTTTCTTT. The chain uses TRBV7-8 and TRBJ1-1; 12 nucleotides align to TRBD1. The germline gives CDR1 SGHVS, CDR2 FQNEAQ. The CDR3 contains 16 residues. V shed 1 base, J shed 11 bases, and the junction held 11 bases outside the gene matches. The full variable domain, in which reference TRBV7-8 and TRBJ1-1 provide the parts outside the CDR3, is GAGVSQSPRYKVAKRGQDVALRCDPISGHVSLFWYQQALGQGPEFLTYFQNEAQLDKSGLPSDRFFAERPEGSVSTLKIQRTQQEDSAVYLCASSLGPGTGGRSAFFGQGTRLTVV.

V usage is TRBV30 and J usage is TRBJ1-1; no reliable D call. V shed 4 bases and J shed 1 base, with 10 bases lying between them. Germline lookup yields CDR1 GTSNPN and CDR2 SVGIG (reference sequence). The CDR3 loop spans 13 amino acids. CDR3 sequence: CAWKFSGNTEAFF. The CDR3 DNA reads as TGTGCCTGGAAATTCAGCGGGAACACTGAAGCTTTCTTT.

This clone came up a few times. The CDR3 region is CASSRQPLRDQPQHF. CDR3 bases: TGTGCCAGCAGTCGACAGCCCCTTAGGGATCAGCCCCAGCATTTT. The chain is built from TRBV28 and TRBJ1-5; D is perhaps TRBD1 (5 bases). Germline V CDR1 and CDR2: MDHEN, SYDVKM. Trimming removed 5 bases at V and 5 bases at J, with 16 bases between. The CDR3 runs 15 residues. Full variable domain (outside the CDR3, taken from reference TRBV28 and TRBJ1-5): DVKVTQSSRYLVKRTGEKVFLECVQDMDHENMFWYRQDPGLGLRLIYFSYDVKMKEKGDIPEGYSVSREKKERFSLILESASTNQTSMYLCASSRQPLRDQPQHFGDGTRLSIL.

This chain connects TRBV29-1 to TRBJ1-2, with 9 bases that match TRBD1. CDR3 length: 12 amino acids. The V gene's germline CDR1 is SQVTM and CDR2 ANQGSEA. V dropped 6 bases and J dropped 6; count of bases not matched to a gene: 5. The DNA of the CDR3 is TGCAGCGTCTGGGGACAGGGCGATGGCTACACCTTC. Protein product: CSVWGQGDGYTF.

This sequence joins TRBV19 and TRBJ1-3, with D possibly being TRBD1 (5 bases). This CDR3 is built from 14 residues. V was trimmed by 7 bases and J by 2 bases, leaving 12 bases between them. The germline V gene has CDR1 LNHDA and CDR2 SQIVND (reference sequence). The CDR3 spells CASNPGHPGNTIYF. CDR3 sequence (DNA): TGTGCCAGTAACCCAGGACATCCTGGAAACACCATATATTTT.

V usage is TRBV7-2 and J usage is TRBJ2-3; TRBD2 matches 15 bases. Germline V gene sequence: CDR1 SGHTA, CDR2 FQGNSA. J lost 6 bases, V lost 3 bases, and 10 bases had no gene match. There are 18 residues in the CDR3. This CDR3 reads CASSLWTSGRASSDTQYF. For the CDR3, the DNA is TGTGCCAGCAGCTTGTGGACTAGCGGGAGGGCGTCTTCTGATACGCAGTATTTT.

CDR3 nucleotides: TGTGCCAGCTCACCACGCCGCCCGACTAGCGCCACTAGCACAGATACGCAGTATTTT. This gives the protein CASSPRRPTSATSTDTQYF. The chain is built from TRBV18 and TRBJ2-3; 8 bases are a match to TRBD2. The CDR3 is made up of 19 amino acids. Trimming at V came to 1 base and at J to 0 bases, leaving 12 bases not matched to a gene. Germline CDR1 KGHSH, CDR2 LQKENI.

The CDR3 region is CASSPDGGSEQYF. CDR3 in DNA: TGTGCCAGCTCGCCCGATGGGGGCAGCGAGCAGTACTTC. J is TRBJ2-7 and V is TRBV18; weak D call: TRBD1 (6 bases). The germline gives CDR1 KGHSH, CDR2 LQKENI. The CDR3 has 13 residues. Trimming took off 6 bases at V and 6 bases at J, with 15 bases between the two ends.

This chain joins TRBV4-3 and TRBJ2-2; the match to TRBD2 covers 11 bases. Germline CDR1 reads LGHNA; CDR2 reads YSLEER. J was trimmed by 7 bases and V by 0 bases; bases with no gene match: 16. This CDR3 spans 20 amino acids. The CDR3 loop is CASSQDVVIRTSGFVGELFF. CDR3 nucleotides: TGCGCCAGCAGCCAAGATGTAGTTATCCGGACTAGCGGGTTCGTCGGGGAGCTGTTTTTT.

This clone came up a few times. The gene calls are TRBV10-3 and TRBJ2-5; D is unresolved. Trimming took off 4 bases at V and 5 bases at J, with 14 bases between the two ends. The CDR3 runs 14 residues. Germline lookup yields CDR1 ENHRY and CDR2 SYGVKD. The CDR3, as DNA: TGTGCCATCAGTGCCGTCAGTCCCTTGGAGACCCAGTACTTC. Translation gives CAISAVSPLETQYF.

The chain carries TRBV7-2 and TRBJ1-4; 7 nucleotides line up with TRBD1. V shed 2 bases, J shed 4 bases, and the junction held 10 bases outside the gene matches. The CDR3 sequence is 17 residues long. The germline V gene has CDR1 SGHTA and CDR2 FQGNSA. CDR3 DNA: TGTGCCAGCAGCTTAAAGGGGGCCGGGACACATAATGAAAAACTGTTTTTT. This codes for CASSLKGAGTHNEKLFF.

This rearrangement joins TRBV5-6 to TRBJ2-1; D perhaps matches TRBD1 (7 bases). This CDR3 has 17 residues. Trimming removed 0 bases from V and 1 base from J, with 14 bases in between. Per the germline V gene, CDR1 is SGHDT and CDR2 is YYEEEE. The CDR3 DNA is TGTGCCAGCAGCTTGGGGAGACAGGGAGGTTCCTACAATGAGCAGTTCTTC. It encodes CASSLGRQGGSYNEQFF.

The rearrangement links TRBV19 to TRBJ1-6, with D unresolved. The V gene lost 1 base and the J gene lost 9 bases, with 4 bases spanning the gap. The CDR3 sequence is 12 residues long. Germline V CDR1 and CDR2: LNHDA, SQIVND (reference sequence). The CDR3 coding sequence is TGTGCCAGTAGTATAGCCCTTTCACCCCTCCACTTT. Translating gives CASSIALSPLHF.